The 6 T cell receptor beta chains reported below all come from one sample, sequenced in a study of regulatory and conventional T cells in RAG deficiency (TCRdb year 2017). The receptor library was made with the immunoSEQ multiplex PCR assay. This is the immuneACCESS table as TCRdb keeps it, with only in-frame sequences that have V and J called. A part of the clones is gone; compared with another copy, unresolved V genes explain less than half, and the rest is unexplained. The sample table contains fewer than 20,000 clones; only one count was recorded for roughly 90% of them. The top ten hold roughly 1.4% of the sample. Before genomic DNA extraction, regulatory T cells were isolated from blood as CD4+CD25-high CD127-low cells. Another study also made use of these data, one on regulatory T cells. Looking at the second paper: For the multiplex PCR, 52 forward TRBV primers and 13 reverse TRBJ primers were used, and amplification bias was corrected with both assay-based and computational methods.

The sample comprised Tregs sorted from blood. These receptors originate from a human donor in good health.

The V and J genes are TRBV20-1 and TRBJ2-7; D remains ambiguous. CDR3 length: 11 residues. V was clipped by 5 bases and J by 6 bases, with 11 bases between them. From germline, CDR1 is DFQATT and CDR2 SNEGSKA (reference sequence). The CDR3 is CSARTPLEQYF. As DNA, the CDR3 is TGCAGTGCTCGGACCCCGCTCGAGCAGTACTTC.

The V call is TRBV2, the J call TRBJ2-1; perhaps D is TRBD1 or TRBD2 (6 bases each). Germline V gene sequence: CDR1 SNHLY, CDR2 FYNNEI. The CDR3 covers 14 residues. Trimming left V 4 bases short and J 7 bases short, with 14 bases between. The CDR3: CASSVDGGSNEQFF. CDR3 nucleotides: TGTGCCAGCAGTGTTGACGGGGGCTCGAATGAGCAGTTCTTC.

The chain recombines TRBV6-1 with TRBJ1-1; D may be TRBD1 (5 bases). Germline V gene lookup returns CDR1 MNHNS and CDR2 SASEGT. Trimming left V 0 bases short and J 2 bases short, with 13 bases between. The CDR3 totals 16 residues. The DNA for the CDR3 is TGTGCCAGCAGTGAAGCGTTGGGGCAAGGAAACACTGAAGCTTTCTTT. The encoded protein is CASSEALGQGNTEAFF.

This rearrangement joins TRBV4-1 to TRBJ2-3; 9 bases match TRBD2. Trimming removed 11 bases from V and 2 bases from J; junction bases left unmatched: 17. This CDR3 spans 17 amino acids. The V gene's germline CDR1 is MGHRA and CDR2 YSYEKL. The CDR3 bases are TGCGCCCGCGGGTCGCGGGAGGGCCGTTTAATCACAGATACGCAGTATTTT. It is translated as CARGSREGRLITDTQYF.

This clone was picked up a small number of times. The rearrangement links TRBV2 to TRBJ2-3; D uncertain. Germline V lookup: CDR1 SNHLY, CDR2 FYNNEI. This CDR3 spans 14 amino acids. V was cut by 7 bases and J by 0 bases, with 11 bases left in between. The CDR3 DNA reads as TGTGCCAGCAAAACCAGCCCTAGCACAGATACGCAGTATTTT. Its translation is CASKTSPSTDTQYF. The whole variable domain, filled in from reference TRBV2 and TRBJ2-3, reads EPEVTQTPSHQVTQMGQEVILRCVPISNHLYFYWYRQILGQKVEFLVSFYNNEISEKSEIFDDQFSVERPDGSNFTLKIRSTKLEDSAMYFCASKTSPSTDTQYFGPGTRLTVL.

The rearrangement uses TRBV5-1 and TRBJ1-2; TRBD1 matches 8 bases. Trimming at V came to 4 bases and at J to 5 bases, leaving 4 bases not matched to a gene. From germline, CDR1 is SGHRS and CDR2 YFSETQ. The CDR3 consists of 13 residues. The CDR3, as DNA: TGCGCCAGCAGCCACGGACAGGGTTATGGCTACACCTTC. Translated: CASSHGQGYGYTF.